This T cell receptor beta chain was sequenced in a study of beta chain features in type 1 diabetes. Study background: The study found patients and healthy donors alike in age, gender and cell yields. Study-level points and caveats: TCRB CDR3s from Type 1 diabetes patients were moderately but significantly shorter in all four CD4+ subsets. Among patients, naive, central memory and Treg TCRB repertoires appeared more similar than among healthy donors. VDJ junctions from patients with type 1 diabetes contained fewer insertions and more deletions.

Expressed TCRB transcripts were sequenced after all isolated RNA was converted to cDNA. Here immunoSEQ multiplex PCR was the method, and the copy in TCRdb shows in-frame clones only, minus some. This table has about 260,000 clones, about 24% appearing once. Notes on this clone: Antigen: not known.

CDR3 length: 14 amino acids. Per the germline V gene, CDR1 is SGHTA and CDR2 is FQGNSA. V was shortened by 5 bases and J by 0 bases, with 11 bases between the two germline ends. The chain carries TRBV7-2 and TRBJ2-7, with D maybe TRBD2 (6 bases). Sample: naive CD4+ T cells from blood. The sequence was obtained from a woman aged 25 to 45 with type 1 diabetes. CDR3 sequence reads: CASSPYGSSYEQYF. Written as DNA, the CDR3 is TGTGCCAGCAGCCCCTACGGGAGCTCCTACGAGCAGTACTTC.